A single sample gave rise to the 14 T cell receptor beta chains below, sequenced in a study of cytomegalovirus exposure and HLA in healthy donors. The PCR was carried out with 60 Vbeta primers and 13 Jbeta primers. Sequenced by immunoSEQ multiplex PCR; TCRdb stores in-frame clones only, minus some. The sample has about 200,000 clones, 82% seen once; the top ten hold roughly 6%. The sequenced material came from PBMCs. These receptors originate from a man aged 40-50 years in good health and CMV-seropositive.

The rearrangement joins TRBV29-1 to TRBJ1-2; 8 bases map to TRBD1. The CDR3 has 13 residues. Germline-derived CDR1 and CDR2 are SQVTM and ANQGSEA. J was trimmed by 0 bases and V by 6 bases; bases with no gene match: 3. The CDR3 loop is CSVSTGANYGYTF. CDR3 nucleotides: TGCAGCGTCTCGACAGGGGCTAACTATGGCTACACCTTC.

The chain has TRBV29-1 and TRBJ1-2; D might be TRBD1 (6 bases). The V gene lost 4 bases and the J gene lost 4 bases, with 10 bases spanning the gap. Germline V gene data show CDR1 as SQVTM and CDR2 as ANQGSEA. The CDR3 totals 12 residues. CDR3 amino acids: CSVAAGVYGYTF. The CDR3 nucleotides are TGCAGCGTTGCCGCAGGGGTCTATGGCTACACCTTC. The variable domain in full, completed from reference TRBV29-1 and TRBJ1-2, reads SAVISQKPSRDICQRGTSLTIQCQVDSQVTMMFWYRQQPGQSLTLIATANQGSEATYESGFVIDKFPISRPNLTFSTLTVSNMSPEDSSIYLCSVAAGVYGYTFGSGTRLTVV.

CDR3 bases: TGCGCCAGCAGCTTGGGGGGACTAGCTCAGGATGAGCAGTTCTTC. Protein product: CASSLGGLAQDEQFF. The rearrangement joins TRBV5-1 to TRBJ2-1; 9 positions agree with TRBD2. Germline lookup yields CDR1 SGHRS and CDR2 YFSETQ. V shed 0 bases and J 8 bases; nucleotides not matched to a gene: 6. The CDR3 runs to 15 residues.

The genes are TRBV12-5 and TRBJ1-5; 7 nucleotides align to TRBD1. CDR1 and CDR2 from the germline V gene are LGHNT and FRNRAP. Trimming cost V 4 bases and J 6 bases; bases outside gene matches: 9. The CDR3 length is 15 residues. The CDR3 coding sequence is TGTGCTAGTGGTTCGCTGACAGGGCTTGGTCAGCCCCAGCATTTT. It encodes CASGSLTGLGQPQHF.

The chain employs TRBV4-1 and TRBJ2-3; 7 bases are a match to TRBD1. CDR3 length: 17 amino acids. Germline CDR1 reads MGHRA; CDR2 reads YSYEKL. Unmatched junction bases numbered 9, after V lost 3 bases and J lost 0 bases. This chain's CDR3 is CASSQFGTVPSTDTQYF. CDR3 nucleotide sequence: TGCGCCAGCAGCCAGTTCGGGACAGTACCTAGCACAGATACGCAGTATTTT.

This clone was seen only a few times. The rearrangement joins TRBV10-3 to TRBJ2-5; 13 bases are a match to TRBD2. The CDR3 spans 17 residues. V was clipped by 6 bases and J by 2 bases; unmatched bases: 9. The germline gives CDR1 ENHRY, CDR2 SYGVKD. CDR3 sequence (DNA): TGTGCCATCAGCCCTGGACTAGCGGGAGTTGAGCAAGAGACCCAGTACTTC. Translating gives CAISPGLAGVEQETQYF.

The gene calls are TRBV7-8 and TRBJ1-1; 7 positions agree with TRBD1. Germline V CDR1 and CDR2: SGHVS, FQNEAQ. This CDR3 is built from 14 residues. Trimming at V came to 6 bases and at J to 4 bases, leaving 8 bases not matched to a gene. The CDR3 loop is CASRPGAGGTEAFF. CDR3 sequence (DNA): TGTGCCAGCAGACCCGGGGCAGGGGGCACTGAAGCTTTCTTT.

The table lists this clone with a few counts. The CDR3 DNA reads TGCGCCAGCAGTGAGTCGACACAGGGGGGCGTAGACAACTATGGCTACACCTTC. Residues: CASSESTQGGVDNYGYTF. V gene TRBV10-2 combines with J gene TRBJ1-2; 8 bases agree with TRBD1. V lost 0 bases to trimming and J lost 2 bases; unmatched junction nucleotides: 11. Germline V gene data show CDR1 as WSHSY and CDR2 as SAAADI. This CDR3 has 18 residues.

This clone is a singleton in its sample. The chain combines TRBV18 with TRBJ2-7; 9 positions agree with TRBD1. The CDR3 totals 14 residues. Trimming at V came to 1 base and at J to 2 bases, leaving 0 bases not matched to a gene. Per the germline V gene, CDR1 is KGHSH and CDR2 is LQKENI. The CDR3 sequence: CASSPRTGAYEQYV. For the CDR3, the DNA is TGTGCCAGCTCACCACGGACAGGGGCCTACGAGCAGTACGTC.

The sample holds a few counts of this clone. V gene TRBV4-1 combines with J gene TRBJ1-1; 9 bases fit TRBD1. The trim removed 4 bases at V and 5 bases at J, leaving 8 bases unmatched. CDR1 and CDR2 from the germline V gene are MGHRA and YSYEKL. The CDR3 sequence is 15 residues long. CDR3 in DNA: TGCGCCAGCAGCCCCGACAGGGGGGCATGGACTGAAGCTTTCTTT. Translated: CASSPDRGAWTEAFF.

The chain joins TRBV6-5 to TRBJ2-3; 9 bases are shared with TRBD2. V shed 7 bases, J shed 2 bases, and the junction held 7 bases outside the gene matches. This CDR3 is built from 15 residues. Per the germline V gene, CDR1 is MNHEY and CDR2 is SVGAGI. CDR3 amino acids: CASTEAGGPTDTQYF. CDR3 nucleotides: TGTGCCAGCACGGAGGCGGGAGGGCCCACAGATACGCAGTATTTT.

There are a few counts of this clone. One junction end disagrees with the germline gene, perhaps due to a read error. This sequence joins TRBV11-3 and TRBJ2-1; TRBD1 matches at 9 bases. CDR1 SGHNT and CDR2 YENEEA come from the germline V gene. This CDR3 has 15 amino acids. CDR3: CASSLGGTGMNEQFF. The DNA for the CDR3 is TGTGCCAGCAGTTTAGGTGGGACAGGGATGAATGAGCAGTTCTTC.

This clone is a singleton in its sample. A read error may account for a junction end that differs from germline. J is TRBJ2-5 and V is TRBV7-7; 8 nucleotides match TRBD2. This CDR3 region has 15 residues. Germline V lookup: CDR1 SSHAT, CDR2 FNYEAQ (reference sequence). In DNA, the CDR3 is TGTGCTAGCAGCTCCTCGGGAGGGCAGGGGGAGACCCAGTACTTC. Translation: CASSSSGGQGETQYF. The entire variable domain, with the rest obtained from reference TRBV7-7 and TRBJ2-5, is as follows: GAGVSQSPRYKVTKRGQDVTLRCDPISSHATLYWYQQALGQGPEFLTYFNYEAQPDKSGLPSDRFSAERPEGSISTLTIQRTEQRDSAMYRCASSSSGGQGETQYFGPGTRLLVL.

The CDR3 here is CASSLEWGRYGYTF. CDR3 DNA sequence: TGTGCCAGCAGCTTGGAATGGGGCCGGTATGGCTACACCTTC. This sequence joins TRBV5-6 and TRBJ1-2, with D possibly matching TRBD1 (5 bases). Germline V gene data show CDR1 as SGHDT and CDR2 as YYEEEE. V lost 0 bases and J 5 bases, leaving 11 bases between the germline ends. The CDR3 is made up of 14 amino acids.